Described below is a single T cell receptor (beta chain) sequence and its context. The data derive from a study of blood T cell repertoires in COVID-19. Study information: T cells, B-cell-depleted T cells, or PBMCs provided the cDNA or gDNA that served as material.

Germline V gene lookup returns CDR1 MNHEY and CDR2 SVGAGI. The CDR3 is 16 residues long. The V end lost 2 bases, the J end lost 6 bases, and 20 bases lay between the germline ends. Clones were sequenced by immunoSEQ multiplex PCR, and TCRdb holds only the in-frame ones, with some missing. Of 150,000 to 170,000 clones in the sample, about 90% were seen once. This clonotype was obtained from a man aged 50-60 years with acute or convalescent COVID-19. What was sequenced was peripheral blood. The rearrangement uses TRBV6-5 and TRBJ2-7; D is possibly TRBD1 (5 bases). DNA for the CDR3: TGTGCCAGCAGTTACCAACAGCAGGGTCTGTCGTCCGAGCAGTACGTC. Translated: CASSYQQQGLSSEQYV.